This T cell receptor beta chain was identified in a study of cytomegalovirus exposure and HLA in healthy donors. Notes on the study in general: Analysis was carried out at a later point, and it linked a missense DCLRE1C variant to TCR beta V- and J-gene trimming. High sensitivity and specificity were reportedly achieved when the classifier diagnosed cytomegalovirus status. It was assumed in the presence/absence analyses that sequencing depth was roughly uniform across donors.

Researchers ran the PCR with 60 Vbeta and 13 Jbeta primers. Some clones are missing from TCRdb's copy, which holds only in-frame ones; the method was immunoSEQ multiplex PCR. The sample carries under 70,000 clones, about 71% recorded once. As for this clone: What it binds is not known.

This CDR3 comprises 15 residues. The junction had 6 bases not matched to a gene; V was cut back by 2 bases and J by 5 bases. CDR1 and CDR2 (germline): SGHRS, YFSETQ. Sequenced sample: PBMCs. The chain has TRBV5-1 and TRBJ2-5, with 10 bases aligning to TRBD2. The receptor was derived from an older woman in good health and CMV-seropositive. CDR3 DNA sequence: TGCGCCAGCAGCTTAGCGGGGGGGCTAGAGGAGACCCAGTACTTC. Its protein is CASSLAGGLEETQYF.